The T cell receptor (beta chain) under discussion was sequenced for a study of T-cell reconstitution after alpha-beta-depleted transplantation in children. The CDR3 runs to 12 residues. The germline V gene has CDR1 MNHNY and CDR2 SVGAGI (reference sequence). The germline V and J ends were trimmed by 6 bases and 2 bases, with 8 bases remaining between them. It was with unique molecular identifiers that the TCRbeta library was prepared. MiXCR, run by TCRdb on the PCR reads, gives a single entry per CDR3 protein. The sample records around 100,000 distinct CDR3 sequences, 10% being singletons. Study results and limitations: TCRbeta diversity was high at day 60 in some patients (a result of surviving recipient T cells and thymic progenitors). Counts and diversity of T cells one year after transplant came mostly from newly produced T cells. Reportedly, roughly two months post-transplant, alpha-beta T cells arose from several hundred expanded graft clones.

With regard to this clonotype: The antigen remains undetermined.

The specimen comprised PBMCs, sampled before TCRalphabeta/CD19-depleted stem cell transplant. This chain joins TRBV6-6 and TRBJ2-7; D uncertain. This sequence was found in a boy younger than 10 with acute lymphoblastic leukemia, due to receive a stem cell transplant. CDR3 sequence reads: CASRGPPYEQYF. CDR3 DNA sequence: TGTGCCAGCAGAGGACCGCCCTACGAGCAGTACTTC.